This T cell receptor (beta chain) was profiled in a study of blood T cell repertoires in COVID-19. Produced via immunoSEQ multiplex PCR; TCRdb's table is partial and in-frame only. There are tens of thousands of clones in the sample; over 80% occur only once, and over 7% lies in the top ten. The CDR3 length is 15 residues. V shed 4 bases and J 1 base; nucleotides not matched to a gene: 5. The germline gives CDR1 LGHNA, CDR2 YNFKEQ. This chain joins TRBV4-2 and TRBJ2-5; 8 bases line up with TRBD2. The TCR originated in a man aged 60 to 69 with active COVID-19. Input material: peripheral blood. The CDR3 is CASSPREGSQETQYF. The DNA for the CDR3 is TGTGCCAGCAGCCCCCGGGAGGGTTCCCAAGAGACCCAGTACTTC.